Each of the 15 T cell receptor beta chains below was sequenced from the same sample in a study of shared clonotypes between healthy human individuals. This table comes from immunoSEQ multiplex PCR, and its TCRdb copy is limited to in-frame clones, with some not included. The top ten clones hold 0.13% of a sample with 2 million to 2.5 million clones, roughly 94% of them seen once. Specimen: naive CD4+ T cells sorted from blood. The subset is: CD45RA+ positively selected. The origin of the receptors is a man between 18 and 35 years old in good health.

This clone was counted once. V is TRBV6-5 and J is TRBJ2-7, with 7 bases matching TRBD1. The germline V gene has CDR1 MNHEY and CDR2 SVGAGI. V dropped 6 bases and J dropped 0; count of bases not matched to a gene: 8. CDR3 length: 15 residues. CDR3 sequence (DNA): TGTGCCAGCAGCTCCCTCGGGACAGTCTCCTACGAGCAGTACTTC. Translated: CASSSLGTVSYEQYF.

The chain carries TRBV6-5 and TRBJ2-5, with D possibly TRBD2 on 6 matching bases. This CDR3 has 15 residues. V gave up 5 bases and J gave up 5 bases, with 18 bases separating them. In germline, CDR1 is MNHEY, CDR2 SVGAGI. The CDR3 protein is CASSRGWGGRETQYF. The CDR3 DNA reads TGTGCCAGCAGTCGTGGTTGGGGAGGTCGCGAGACCCAGTACTTC.

CDR3 loop: CASSFRPAAGEGGIQYF. The CDR3, as DNA: TGTGCCAGCAGCTTTCGGCCGGCGGCCGGAGAGGGTGGCATTCAGTACTTC. The J gene is TRBJ2-4, the V gene TRBV7-2, with a weak D call TRBD2 (5 bases). Trimming left V 3 bases short and J 9 bases short, with 24 bases between. Germline lookup yields CDR1 SGHTA and CDR2 FQGNSA. The CDR3 has 17 residues.

The chain employs TRBV14 and TRBJ2-2, with 7 bases identical to TRBD2. There are 15 residues in the CDR3. V gave up 1 base and J gave up 6 bases; unmatched junction bases: 5. Germline CDR1 reads SGHDN; CDR2 reads FVKESK. The CDR3 loop reads CASSQVAGAAGELFF. The CDR3, as DNA: TGTGCCAGCAGCCAAGTGGCGGGAGCGGCCGGGGAGCTGTTTTTT.

The chain couples TRBV5-1 to TRBJ2-2, with D perhaps matching TRBD2 (5 bases). CDR3 length: 15 residues. Between the trimmed V and J ends, which lost 0 bases and 5 bases, there was a span of 11 bases. Germline CDR1 reads SGHRS; CDR2 reads YFSETQ. The chain's CDR3 is CASSLDGRETGELFF. DNA of the CDR3: TGCGCCAGCAGCTTGGATGGGAGAGAGACCGGGGAGCTGTTTTTT.

J is TRBJ2-7 and V is TRBV2, with TRBD2 matching 7 bases. Germline CDR1 reads SNHLY; CDR2 reads FYNNEI. The CDR3 consists of 13 residues. CDR3 protein: CATLASSSYEQYF. CDR3 bases: TGTGCTACACTAGCGTCTAGCTCCTACGAGCAGTACTTC.

This chain links TRBV6-5 with TRBJ2-4; D is possibly TRBD1 (5 bases). Per the germline V gene, CDR1 is MNHEY and CDR2 is SVGAGI. The CDR3 totals 13 residues. The V gene lost 5 bases and the J gene lost 6 bases, with 11 bases spanning the gap. The CDR3 nucleotides are TGTGCCAGCAGTCGGCTTCAGGGAAACATTCAGTACTTC. This encodes CASSRLQGNIQYF.

The chain links TRBV7-2 to TRBJ2-3; the match to TRBD2 covers 14 bases. The V gene's germline CDR1 is SGHTA and CDR2 FQGNSA. The CDR3 runs to 18 residues. J was trimmed by 2 bases and V by 1 base; bases with no gene match: 5. CDR3 DNA: TGTGCCAGCAGCTTAGGCAGGACTAGCGGGAGGAACACAGATACGCAGTATTTT. Amino acids: CASSLGRTSGRNTDTQYF.

V gene TRBV11-2 combines with J gene TRBJ2-7; D is unclear. Germline values: CDR1 SGHAT, CDR2 FQNNGV. This CDR3 spans 13 amino acids. Trimming stripped 1 base from V and 3 bases from J, with 7 bases between. CDR3 protein: CASSLGEVYEQYF. The CDR3 coding sequence is TGTGCCAGCAGCTTAGGGGAAGTCTACGAGCAGTACTTC.

The V gene is TRBV7-2, the J gene TRBJ2-5, with TRBD2 as a possible D gene (5 bases). CDR3 length equals 15 residues. Trimming removed 2 bases from V and 3 bases from J, with 13 bases in between. Per the germline V gene, CDR1 is SGHTA and CDR2 is FQGNSA. This CDR3 reads CASSLTGKEEETQYF. The CDR3 DNA reads as TGTGCCAGCAGCTTAACGGGGAAGGAGGAAGAGACCCAGTACTTC. The full variable domain, rest sourced from reference TRBV7-2 and TRBJ2-5, is GAGVSQSPSNKVTEKGKDVELRCDPISGHTALYWYRQSLGQGLEFLIYFQGNSAPDKSGLPSDRFSAERTGGSVSTLTIQRTQQEDSAVYLCASSLTGKEEETQYFGPGTRLLVL.

This chain uses TRBV21-1 with TRBJ1-1; the tabulated D call, TRBD1, remains unverified against the DNA. TRBV21-1 is designated a pseudogene. The CDR3 consists of 12 residues. CDR3 amino acids: CASSKHRDKAFF. The CDR3 nucleotides are TGTGCCAGCAGCAAACACAGGGATAAAGCTTTCTTT.

CDR3 amino acids: CASSQDHRGRETQYF. DNA of the CDR3: TGCGCCAGCAGCCAAGACCACAGGGGGCGGGAGACCCAGTACTTC. The chain carries TRBV4-1 and TRBJ2-5, with 9 nucleotides matching TRBD1. The germline gives CDR1 MGHRA, CDR2 YSYEKL. Losses at the gene ends were 0 bases for V and 5 bases for J; bases not matched to a gene: 4. The CDR3 consists of 15 residues.

Points on this clone: At one end the junction does not follow the germline gene, possibly because of a read error. The rearrangement links TRBV5-4 to TRBJ1-1, with D perhaps TRBD1 (5 bases). CDR1 and CDR2 (germline): SGHNT, YYREEE (reference sequence). This CDR3 has 14 residues. The CDR3 nucleotides are TGTGCCAGCTTGGAAGGCGCAGGGAACGCTGAAGCTTTCTTT. The encoded protein is CASLEGAGNAEAFF. Variable domain in full (rest from reference TRBV5-4 and TRBJ1-1): ETGVTQSPTHLIKTRGQQVTLRCSSQSGHNTVSWYQQALGQGPQFIFQYYREEENGRGNFPPRFSGLQFPNYSSELNVNALELDDSALYLCASLEGAGNAEAFFGQGTRLTVV.

The chain couples TRBV6-1 to TRBJ1-2; TRBD1 is a possible D gene (5 bases). This CDR3 is built from 16 residues. Germline assignment: CDR1 MNHNS and CDR2 SASEGT. V lost 2 bases and J lost 0, with 13 bases in between. The CDR3 sequence is CASSEPPPTANYGYTF. In DNA form, the CDR3 reads TGTGCCAGCAGTGAACCCCCCCCGACAGCTAACTATGGCTACACCTTC.

This chain uses TRBV6-1 with TRBJ1-1, with 8 positions matching TRBD1. The V gene end was trimmed by 7 bases and the J gene end by 6 bases; junction bases not matched to a gene: 10. The CDR3 has 14 residues. Germline-derived CDR1 and CDR2 are MNHNS and SASEGT. The CDR3 reads CASNPRTGSPEAFF. The CDR3 DNA is TGTGCCAGCAATCCTCGGACAGGGTCCCCTGAAGCTTTCTTT.